This T cell receptor beta chain was identified in a study of long-term antiretroviral therapy in people with HIV. Germline V CDR1 and CDR2: MNHNY, SVGAGI (reference sequence). The ends were cut back, 4 bases at V and 0 bases at J, with 15 bases in the middle. The CDR3 runs 16 residues. As to this clone: The antigen remains unidentified.

Version v3.0 of the immunoSEQ assay was performed at survey level. Per-sample targets for sequencing were about 40,000-55,000 T-cell genomes. The table came from immunoSEQ multiplex PCR; TCRdb's copy has only in-frame clones and leaves some out. The profile shows tens of thousands of clones, about 95% of them singletons. Study-wide points: Viral resistance, ART adherence and therapy changes all lacked available data.

From each donor, at least one pre-ART PBMC sample and at least two post-ART PBMC samples were obtained. This chain uses TRBV6-6 with TRBJ1-1; a possible D gene is TRBD1 (6 bases). This clonotype was obtained from a man aged 25-45 years with HIV. Sample: unsorted PBMCs, taken approximately 6.3 years after starting antiretroviral therapy. CDR3 coding DNA: TGTGCCAGCAGTTCCGGACAGTACTTCATGAACACTGAAGCTTTCTTT. Its translation: CASSSGQYFMNTEAFF.